This T cell receptor beta chain comes out of a study of cytomegalovirus exposure and HLA in healthy donors (dated by TCRdb to about 2017). General notes on the study: An earlier analysis of 587 of the donors reported 250 to 350 Gb of sequence data and 100 million to 140 million unique TCR beta sequences from about 180 million T cells. In an earlier analysis of a few hundred of the donors, high-throughput TCR beta sequencing was used to judge whether each TCR beta V gene segment behaved as functional or pseudogenic. To study patterns of TCR occurrence, a later analysis re-analyzed previously published TCR beta repertoires from around 660 donors and added high-resolution HLA genotyping. The study aimed to test whether cataloging public T cell receptors could reveal signatures of past pathogen exposure. The study used immunosequencing to profile the T cell repertoires of some 600 subjects and linked those repertoires to cytomegalovirus serostatus. Along with the roughly 670-subject first cohort, a separate validation cohort of more than 90 different subjects was used. The number of donors typed differed by locus, with roughly 629-640 for A, B, C, DRB1 and DQB1, 522 for DQA1, under 610 for DPA1, and some 440 for DPB1. Donor age, sex, ethnicity and CMV serostatus were compiled alongside the repertoire data. A later genetic analysis used genome-wide SNP genotypes for about 60% of the roughly 700 donors, treating that subset as a discovery cohort. HLA typing covered class I and class II loci at four-digit resolution. Four to six DR-DQ haplotypes were handled as single units for association and clustering, since linkage in the cohort was strong. Rather than using new phenotypic data, the later analysis identified candidate immune exposures from TCR beta sequences and from how often those sequences occurred across donors. Every discovery cohort repertoire had been produced on one sequencing platform. On average, approximately 250,000 unique TCR beta nucleotide sequences were sequenced per donor among fewer than 500 genotyped donors of the cohort, with roughly 18% of those sequences being non-productive. To predict cytomegalovirus infection status, the study brought together high-throughput TCR immunosequencing, statistical association of individual TCRs with disease status, and machine learning. Of the roughly 430 genotyped donors, about 80% fell in the genetic ancestry cluster associated with self-reported Caucasian donors. An early release covering roughly 640 HLA-typed donors comprised 300 to 350 gigabases of sequencing data and around 80 million unique TCR sequences.

Study-level results and caveats: When HLA alleles, especially DR and DQ, strongly co-occurred, attributing TCR associations to individual alleles was difficult. A later analysis found that TCR association rates varied across HLA loci, with DRB1 alleles showing the most associated TCRs and HLA-C alleles the fewest. According to a later genetic analysis, donors in an Asian-associated ancestry cluster had fewer N-insertions in productive TCRs than the roughly 700-donor mean. A later analysis found that most CMV-associated TCR beta chains appeared HLA-restricted, with HLA associations seemingly driven largely by CMV exposure. Correlated functional status among segregating V segments might reflect linkage disequilibrium, but an unknown experimental factor could not be ruled out. Immune exposure information for the cohort was limited to CMV serostatus. A further reported finding was that TCR beta sequences accurately predicted the HLA-A and HLA-B alleles for most subjects in the first cohort. The study listed 150 to 200 TCR beta chains as associated with cytomegalovirus. Compared with equally common non-associated chains, HLA-associated TCR beta chains in a later analysis were more clonally expanded and had lower generation probabilities. Only TCR beta chains were sequenced in this cohort, and the absence of alpha or paired-chain data limited detectable features. Because HLA typing was missing for some donors at each locus, association tests included only the typed subset. Across donors, most TCR sequences were observed very rarely, whereas some public TCRs were present in many individuals. In vitro tests confirmed that a few of the cytomegalovirus-associated TCR beta chains recognize cytomegalovirus antigens. Because counts were too low, around 18 rarely observed V segments, including chromosome 9 orphons, were left out of the earlier analysis of a few hundred of the donors. A later analysis associated 17,000 or so TCR beta sequences with specific HLA alleles at a false discovery rate of 0.05. Several of the top co-occurrence clusters appeared to be linked to parvovirus B19, influenza, CMV and Epstein-Barr virus, according to a later analysis. The sequencing pipeline was judged likely to have produced a cluster of highly shared sequence variants as a technical artifact. Sequencing depth was assumed to be roughly uniform across donors in the presence/absence analyses, though that assumption may not hold. The classifier was reported to diagnose cytomegalovirus status with high specificity and sensitivity in both the original and validation cohorts. In a later genetic analysis, a missense DCLRE1C variant was associated with V-gene and J-gene trimming of TCR beta chains, and the association was replicated in an independent cohort. An earlier analysis of 587 of the donors showed that most TCR beta V segments appeared in productive rearrangements either about 87% or about 30% of the time, which broadly matched IMGT annotations. According to the authors, the approach could potentially be generalized to other disease states and immunological phenotypes.

Library construction relied on the immunoSEQ multiplex PCR assay. A mixture of 60 forward primers for TCR Vbeta segments and 13 reverse primers for TCR Jbeta segments was used in the multiplex PCR. The CDR3 region of rearranged TCR beta genes was amplified from genomic DNA by a multiplex PCR assay. Amplified TCR beta libraries were sequenced as 87-base-pair reads on the Illumina HiSeq System. Per the original workflow: A later analysis counted some 80 million unique TCR beta chains across the roughly 700 repertoires, and around 9.9 million of these chains were shared by at least two donors. A nearest-neighbor algorithm error-corrected the raw reads and collapsed the reads into unique sequences, merging closely related sequences to remove PCR and sequencing errors. Alignment of CDR3 sequences to IMGT reference sequences was used to assign V, D and J gene segments. For a sequence to be retained, a match of at least six nucleotides to both a V gene segment and a J gene segment was required. Rearrangements were called productive when the CDR3 lacked stop codons and stayed in frame with V and J; all others were non-productive. CDR3 was defined according to IMGT convention as the region running from the second conserved V-encoded cysteine to the conserved J-encoded phenylalanine. In an earlier analysis of 500 to 650 of the donors, sequences lacking an unambiguous match to a single V gene segment were excluded. An earlier analysis of 587 of the donors called V segments functional above 56.7% productive rearrangements and segregating when the between-donor standard deviation exceeded 5%. A statistical classification framework was developed to diagnose cytomegalovirus status using the catalog of TCR beta chain sequences. A later analysis assigned V and J genes by comparing TCR nucleotide sequences with IMGT/GENE-DB human TR gene sequences. The TCRdist pipeline was used in a later analysis to assign CDR3 sequences and most-parsimonious VDJ recombination scenarios. A later analysis defined each TCR beta chain by its CDR3 amino acid sequence plus V-gene family, and excluded reads lacking a unique V-gene family. To address suspected cross-contamination and a sequencing artifact, a later analysis removed approximately 590 highly shared, low-generation-probability nucleotide sequences. In a later analysis, a clonal expansion index was calculated for each public chain from normalized within-repertoire ranks of inferred template counts. Generation probabilities in a later analysis came from a VDJ recombination model fitted to out-of-frame rearrangements, and those results were checked against IGoR. Hypergeometric tests were used in a later analysis to score TCR-TCR, TCR-HLA and TCR-CMV co-occurrence, with a repertoire-size bias correction applied to the TCR pairs. To estimate false discovery rates, a later analysis permuted the HLA or CMV assignments 20 times. In a later analysis, co-occurring TCRs were grouped using DBSCAN, and TCRdist sequence similarity was added for clustering within HLA-allele-positive subsets. Repertoires with fewer than 30,000 or more than 120,000 public chains were left out of co-occurrence clustering, as were a handful of repertoires with anomalous nucleotide sharing. In its TCRdb copy, this immuneACCESS table keeps in-frame sequences only and misses some clones. Where compared with another copy, unresolved V genes explain less than half of these, and the others have no known cause. The V and J calls and the clone size are those of that table, but D and trimming were determined from the DNA. For this sample the table gives 130,000 to 150,000 clones, of which 76% were detected only once. Clones ranked in the top ten supply around 3.7% of the sample.

The cohort was made up of approximately 670 healthy bone marrow donors. At the time of sampling, all cohort members were nominally healthy, though unrecorded immune exposures were likely present. The donor was CMV seronegative and belonged to the group of under 400 seronegative cohort members. A peripheral blood sample was collected from each donor, and TCR beta sequencing was performed on peripheral blood mononuclear cells. The Qiagen DNeasy Blood Extraction Kit was used to extract genomic DNA from the blood cell samples. Of note for this clone: What antigen it recognizes has not been identified. Base-call qualities are not available, and no considerably larger clone is one nucleotide away.

The TCR sequence derives from a man aged 18 to 29 in good health and CMV-seronegative. The sample consisted of PBMCs.

The nucleotide sequence is given as TGTGCCAGCAGCGAAGCCGGGACAGGGGACGCTTTCTTT. It specifies CASSEAGTGDAFF. The chain is assembled from TRBV9 and TRBJ1-1; 10 bases in the junction line up with TRBD1. Trimmed from V: 3 bases; trimmed from J: 11 bases; junction bases lacking a gene match: 7. CDR1 SGDLS and CDR2 YYNGEE are derived from the germline V gene. From the cysteine through the phenylalanine, the CDR3 covers 13 amino acids. The CDR3 DNA has 39 bases and is translated from base 1.